These 13 T cell receptor beta chains were all obtained from the same sample, sequenced in a study of cytomegalovirus exposure and HLA in healthy donors. Sequencing used immunoSEQ multiplex PCR; TCRdb keeps in-frame clones, though not all of them. The data show 100,000 to 150,000 clones, about 90% seen once. The sample comprised PBMCs. These receptor sequences come from a man in his thirties or forties in good health and CMV-seronegative.

The chain combines TRBV4-3 with TRBJ1-1, with D maybe TRBD1 (5 bases). This CDR3 is built from 17 residues. V was clipped by 1 base and J by 0 bases, with 15 bases between them. Germline V gene lookup returns CDR1 LGHNA and CDR2 YSLEER. CDR3 loop: CASSQGTETDMNTEAFF. The CDR3 nucleotides read TGCGCCAGCAGCCAAGGTACAGAAACGGACATGAACACTGAAGCTTTCTTT.

J is TRBJ1-1 and V is TRBV5-4; D may be TRBD1 (5 bases). The CDR3 is 19 amino acids. The germline V gene encodes CDR1 SGHNT and CDR2 YYREEE (reference sequence). V was shortened by 0 bases and J by 2 bases, with 23 bases between the two germline ends. Here the CDR3 reads CASSLDGRDVTGRNTEAFF. The CDR3 bases are TGTGCCAGCAGCTTGGATGGCCGAGATGTCACAGGTCGAAACACTGAAGCTTTCTTT.

This chain uses TRBV7-8 with TRBJ2-3, with 10 bases that match TRBD1. V shed 6 bases, J shed 5 bases, and the junction held 11 bases outside the gene matches. The CDR3 contains 16 residues. CDR1 and CDR2 (germline): SGHVS, FQNEAQ. The CDR3 reads CASSSGPDRGKDTQYF. The CDR3 DNA sequence: TGTGCCAGCAGTTCCGGTCCGGACAGGGGGAAAGATACGCAGTATTTT.

The rearrangement links TRBV28 to TRBJ1-2, with 7 bases matching TRBD1. Germline loops: CDR1 MDHEN, CDR2 SYDVKM. Trimming removed 6 bases from V and 2 bases from J; junction bases left unmatched: 27. This CDR3 is 21 amino acids long. CDR3 in amino acids: CASRRYGSDKSTGSPNYGYTF. CDR3 coding DNA: TGTGCCAGCAGACGGTATGGTTCAGACAAGTCGACAGGGTCACCAAACTATGGCTACACCTTC.

The chain recombines TRBV6-6 with TRBJ2-3; D might be TRBD1 (6 bases). V was clipped by 6 bases and J by 4 bases, with 20 bases between them. Germline CDR1 is MNHNY and CDR2 is SVGAGI (reference sequence). The CDR3 consists of 16 residues. The CDR3 spells CASSGGQSEAPDTQYF. CDR3 nucleotide sequence: TGTGCCAGCAGCGGTGGACAGTCGGAGGCCCCAGATACGCAGTATTTT.

V usage is TRBV9 and J usage is TRBJ2-3, with 8 bases matching TRBD2. This CDR3 has 15 amino acids. Germline V gene sequence: CDR1 SGDLS, CDR2 YYNGEE. V dropped 4 bases and J dropped 0; count of bases not matched to a gene: 4. CDR3: CASSLTSGSTDTQYF. As DNA, the CDR3 is TGTGCCAGCAGCCTAACTAGCGGTAGCACAGATACGCAGTATTTT.

This chain uses TRBV5-4 with TRBJ2-3, with D possibly being TRBD2 (6 bases). Trimming took 3 bases from V and 5 from J, leaving 13 bases between them. Germline lookup yields CDR1 SGHNT and CDR2 YYREEE (reference sequence). CDR3 length equals 14 residues. CDR3 sequence reads: CASSYRDFQDTQYF. Here the CDR3 DNA reads TGTGCCAGCAGCTACCGGGACTTTCAAGATACGCAGTATTTT. The entire variable domain, with the rest obtained from reference TRBV5-4 and TRBJ2-3, is as follows: ETGVTQSPTHLIKTRGQQVTLRCSSQSGHNTVSWYQQALGQGPQFIFQYYREEENGRGNFPPRFSGLQFPNYSSELNVNALELDDSALYLCASSYRDFQDTQYFGPGTRLTVL.

The genes are TRBV7-9 and TRBJ2-7; 7 bases fit TRBD2. CDR3 size: 15 residues. Germline lookup yields CDR1 SEHNR and CDR2 FQNEAQ (reference sequence). With V trimmed by 0 bases and J by 2 bases, 4 bases remained unmatched. The CDR3 here is CASSLASRGAYEQYF. The CDR3 nucleotides read TGTGCCAGCAGCTTAGCCTCCCGGGGGGCCTACGAGCAGTACTTC. Complete variable domain (other parts from reference TRBV7-9 and TRBJ2-7): DTGVSQNPRHKITKRGQNVTFRCDPISEHNRLYWYRQTLGQGPEFLTYFQNEAQLEKSRLLSDRFSAERPKGSFSTLEIQRTEQGDSAMYLCASSLASRGAYEQYFGPGTRLTVT.

The chain joins TRBV5-6 to TRBJ2-1; possibly TRBD2 for D (6 bases). CDR1 SGHDT and CDR2 YYEEEE come from the germline V gene. There are 16 residues in the CDR3. Between the trimmed V and J ends, which lost 0 bases and 4 bases, there was a span of 14 bases. CDR3: CASSLAGGARYNEQFF. The CDR3 nucleotides read TGTGCCAGCAGCTTGGCCGGCGGGGCTCGATACAATGAGCAGTTCTTC.

In this sample, this clone turned up once. The chain combines TRBV7-9 with TRBJ1-5; tentatively, D is TRBD1 (5 bases). Trimming pared 5 bases from V and 0 bases from J, leaving 11 bases between. Germline V lookup: CDR1 SEHNR, CDR2 FQNEAQ (reference sequence). The CDR3 sequence is 15 residues long. The CDR3, as DNA: TGTGCCAGCAGCCTCGGGGGGTATAGCAATCAGCCCCAGCATTTT. This gives the protein CASSLGGYSNQPQHF.

This chain links TRBV27 with TRBJ2-4, with TRBD1 identical over 10 bases. V was pared by 6 bases and J by 6 bases, with 8 bases of the junction left unmatched. The CDR3 is 15 amino acids. Per germline, CDR1 MNHEY and CDR2 SMNVEV (reference sequence). In DNA, the CDR3 is TGTGCCAGCAGGGACTTAGGACAGGGGGGAAACATTCAGTACTTC. This sequence encodes CASRDLGQGGNIQYF.

J is TRBJ1-1 and V is TRBV19, with D hard to call. The CDR3 runs 14 residues. V dropped 3 bases and J dropped 5 bases, with 13 bases sitting between them. Germline lookup yields CDR1 LNHDA and CDR2 SQIVND (reference sequence). The CDR3 coding sequence is TGTGCCAGTAGTATGGGGTGGCGGGAAACTGAAGCTTTCTTT. Translating it yields CASSMGWRETEAFF.

The chain links TRBV19 to TRBJ2-7; possibly TRBD1 for D (5 bases). Germline CDR1 is LNHDA and CDR2 is SQIVND (reference sequence). The CDR3 has 13 residues. V was clipped by 7 bases and J by 0 bases, with 10 bases between them. The CDR3 DNA is TGTGCCAGTACCCAGGGAAACTCCTACGAGCAGTACTTC. Translated: CASTQGNSYEQYF.